One sample yielded the 23 T cell receptor beta chains listed below, sequenced in a study of graft-versus-host responses after intestinal transplantation. Processing was applied to graft tissue in order to liberate intraepithelial and lamina propria lymphocytes. TCRdb's table, derived via immunoSEQ multiplex PCR, lists solely in-frame clones and lacks some. The sample yields about 15,000 clones, roughly 80% seen once. The input for sequencing was ileum tissue, taken approximately 480 days after intestinal transplant. The receptors stem from a human patient who received an intestinal transplant, so some T cells may come from the graft donor.

The rearrangement uses TRBV7-3 and TRBJ2-1; D tentatively reads TRBD1 or TRBD2 (5 bases each). CDR3 length: 15 amino acids. Trimming shortened V by 5 bases and J by 4 bases, and 15 bases separated the two germline ends. Germline V gene lookup returns CDR1 SGHTA and CDR2 FQGTGA. Here the CDR3 reads CASSPNGAVYNEQFF. DNA of the CDR3: TGTGCCAGCAGCCCCAACGGGGCGGTATACAATGAGCAGTTCTTC.

Judged by abundance, this clone is medium-sized. J is TRBJ2-7 and V is TRBV6-1, with TRBD2 identical over 9 bases. After removal of 0 bases from V and 2 bases from J, the junction contained 2 bases not matched to a gene. Germline loops: CDR1 MNHNS, CDR2 SASEGT. This CDR3 has 15 residues. CDR3 in DNA: TGTGCCAGCAGTGAAGCGTTAGCGGGGGCCTACGAGCAGTACTTC. Encoded protein: CASSEALAGAYEQYF.

The chain recombines TRBV7-3 with TRBJ1-2; D gene ambiguous. The CDR3 extends over 14 amino acids. The ends were cut back, 0 bases at V and 6 bases at J, with 11 bases in the middle. CDR1 is SGHTA, CDR2 FQGTGA, per germline. The CDR3 DNA reads as TGTGCCAGCAGCTTAACGTTAGGGCAACATGGCTACACCTTC. This codes for CASSLTLGQHGYTF.

In its sample, this clone was seen a few times. The chain carries TRBV5-1 and TRBJ2-7, with 11 bases that match TRBD1. Trimming removed 1 base from V and 4 bases from J; junction bases left unmatched: 10. CDR3 size: 17 residues. Germline V lookup: CDR1 SGHRS, CDR2 YFSETQ. The CDR3 sequence is CASSLSYWTGGRYEQYF. The CDR3 nucleotides are TGCGCCAGCAGCTTGTCCTATTGGACAGGGGGCCGGTACGAGCAGTACTTC.

J is TRBJ2-1 and V is TRBV6-1; the match to TRBD2 covers 7 bases. Germline CDR1 and CDR2: MNHNS and SASEGT. The CDR3 contains 14 residues. The junction had 9 bases not matched to a gene; V was cut back by 7 bases and J by 6 bases. The CDR3 is CASNRDYSLNEQFF. The CDR3 bases are TGTGCCAGCAACCGGGACTACTCCCTCAATGAGCAGTTCTTC.

The CDR3 bases are TGTGCCACCGGCTGGGGCAGCCCAGTGAACACTGAAGCTTTCTTT. Amino acids: CATGWGSPVNTEAFF. V is TRBV19 and J is TRBJ1-1; a weak D match, TRBD1 (5 bases). CDR1 and CDR2 from the germline V gene are LNHDA and SQIVND (reference sequence). This CDR3 region has 15 residues. V lost 10 bases to trimming and J lost 0 bases, with 18 bases between them.

The chain has TRBV2 and TRBJ1-3, with TRBD1 matching 7 bases. Germline V gene lookup returns CDR1 SNHLY and CDR2 FYNNEI. V dropped 6 bases and J dropped 0; count of bases not matched to a gene: 14. CDR3 length: 18 residues. The CDR3 DNA follows: TGTGCCAGCAGCCCCGACAGGGTAGGAAGGGACTCTGGAAACACCATATATTTT. Its translation is CASSPDRVGRDSGNTIYF.

This chain connects TRBV15 to TRBJ1-2; TRBD1 matches 8 bases. Germline-derived CDR1 and CDR2 are LNHNV and YYDKDF (reference sequence). The CDR3 covers 15 residues. J was trimmed by 2 bases and V by 2 bases; bases with no gene match: 4. CDR3 in DNA: TGTGCCACCAGCAGACAAACAGGGGGAAACTATGGCTACACCTTC. Its translation: CATSRQTGGNYGYTF.

In regard to this clone: Other DNA sequences in this specimen translate into the identical CDR3. The chain has TRBV7-9 and TRBJ1-1; D possibly corresponds to TRBD1 (5 bases). The CDR3 extends over 14 amino acids. CDR1 SEHNR and CDR2 FQNEAQ come from the germline V gene (reference sequence). V lost 1 base to trimming and J lost 4 bases, with 10 bases between them. The DNA of the CDR3 is TGTGCCAGCAGCTTAGTTTCGGGGGGCACTGAAGCTTTCTTT. Translating it yields CASSLVSGGTEAFF.

Note on this clone: The same CDR3 arises from other DNA sequences in this sample as well. V gene TRBV19 combines with J gene TRBJ1-1; the D gene is possibly TRBD1 (5 bases). The germline gives CDR1 LNHDA, CDR2 SQIVND (reference sequence). The CDR3 totals 13 residues. V was clipped by 3 bases and J by 4 bases, with 9 bases between them. CDR3: CASSILGGTEAFF. CDR3 coding DNA: TGTGCCAGTAGTATCCTCGGGGGCACTGAAGCTTTCTTT.

This sequence joins TRBV6-6 and TRBJ2-7; 8 bases map to TRBD1. The CDR3 contains 14 residues. The J segment lost 7 bases and the V segment lost 6 bases, leaving 11 bases of the junction unmatched. Germline CDR1 MNHNY, CDR2 SVGAGI (reference sequence). The chain's CDR3 is CASRGIQGAREQYF. CDR3 coding DNA: TGTGCCAGCAGGGGGATCCAGGGGGCAAGGGAGCAGTACTTC.

The genes are TRBV11-2 and TRBJ2-7; unclear D gene. CDR1 is SGHAT, CDR2 FQNNGV, per germline. V lost 8 bases and J lost 4, with 15 bases in between. The CDR3 covers 13 residues. The CDR3 nucleotides read TGTGCCAGCGGGCCTTGGTGGAATTACGAGCAGTACTTC. Protein sequence: CASGPWWNYEQYF.

V and J are TRBV19 and TRBJ2-1; D is unclear. CDR1 and CDR2 from the germline V gene are LNHDA and SQIVND (reference sequence). Trimming took off 3 bases at V and 0 bases at J, with 9 bases between the two ends. The CDR3 covers 15 residues. The DNA for the CDR3 is TGTGCCAGTAGTATCTGGCCGAGCTCCTACAATGAGCAGTTCTTC. This gives the protein CASSIWPSSYNEQFF.

The CDR3 region has the DNA TGTGCCAGCAGCAAAGGAGCCGCTTGGACAGGCCCGCTTGAGTTCCTCACTGAAGCTTTCTTT. Amino acids: CASSKGAAWTGPLEFLTEAFF. V gene TRBV21-1 combines with J gene TRBJ1-1; TRBD1, as called in the table, went unchecked against the DNA. TRBV21-1 is shown as a pseudogene. The CDR3 has 21 amino acids.

This chain joins TRBV7-9 and TRBJ1-2; 7 nucleotides align to TRBD1. From germline, CDR1 is SEHNR and CDR2 FQNEAQ (reference sequence). The CDR3 consists of 15 residues. V was clipped by 5 bases and J by 4 bases; unmatched bases: 10. CDR3 nucleotide sequence: TGTGCCAGCAGCAACAGAACCGGGACAGTCTATGGCTACACCTTC. This sequence encodes CASSNRTGTVYGYTF.

A few counts support this clone. This chain connects TRBV5-1 to TRBJ2-2; possibly TRBD2 for D (7 bases). The V end lost 1 base, the J end lost 8 bases, and 15 bases lay between the germline ends. Germline V gene lookup returns CDR1 SGHRS and CDR2 YFSETQ. This CDR3 has 15 amino acids. CDR3 sequence reads: CASSLLAGATGELFF. As DNA, the CDR3 is TGCGCCAGCAGCTTGTTGGCGGGGGCGACTGGGGAGCTGTTTTTT.

The rearrangement joins TRBV6-4 to TRBJ2-1; TRBD1 aligns across 7 bases. Trimming at V came to 0 bases and at J to 4 bases, leaving 6 bases not matched to a gene. Germline V gives CDR1 MRHNA, CDR2 SNTAGT. This CDR3 region has 16 residues. The CDR3 DNA sequence: TGTGCCAGCAGTGACTCCGCCAGGGGGATGTACAATGAGCAGTTCTTC. Protein product: CASSDSARGMYNEQFF.

The chain carries TRBV4-1 and TRBJ2-5; the match to TRBD2 covers 7 bases. After removal of 0 bases from V and 11 bases from J, the junction contained 12 bases not matched to a gene. Germline CDR1 MGHRA, CDR2 YSYEKL. The CDR3 extends over 15 amino acids. In nucleotides, the CDR3 is TGCGCCAGCAGCCAAGATGGACGGGAGGCCTGGGAGCAGTACTTC. This translates into CASSQDGREAWEQYF.

With regard to this clone: At the DNA level, this CDR3 is encoded by other sequences in the same sample as well. The rearrangement uses TRBV20-1 and TRBJ1-2; a possible D gene is TRBD1 (6 bases). V was clipped by 7 bases and J by 6 bases, with 12 bases between them. The CDR3 contains 11 residues. Germline V gene data show CDR1 as DFQATT and CDR2 as SNEGSKA (reference sequence). The CDR3 region is CSGGGLDGYTF. Written as DNA, the CDR3 is TGCAGTGGTGGGGGGCTTGATGGCTACACCTTC.

The genes are TRBV28 and TRBJ2-1; the D is unclear. Between the trimmed V and J ends, which lost 8 bases and 2 bases, there was a span of 10 bases. The CDR3 is 13 amino acids. Germline CDR1 and CDR2: MDHEN and SYDVKM. CDR3 nucleotide sequence: TGTGCCAGCGGGCGGAGTACCTACAATGAGCAGTTCTTC. Its translation is CASGRSTYNEQFF.

This rearrangement joins TRBV7-2 to TRBJ1-6; D is perhaps TRBD1 (5 bases). Germline V gene lookup returns CDR1 SGHTA and CDR2 FQGNSA. V lost 3 bases and J 6 bases, leaving 12 bases between the germline ends. This CDR3 comprises 15 residues. DNA of the CDR3: TGTGCCAGCAGCTTTGGGGGGATGGGTAATTCACCCCTCCACTTT. The encoded protein is CASSFGGMGNSPLHF. Complete variable domain (other parts from reference TRBV7-2 and TRBJ1-6): GAGVSQSPSNKVTEKGKDVELRCDPISGHTALYWYRQSLGQGLEFLIYFQGNSAPDKSGLPSDRFSAERTGGSVSTLTIQRTQQEDSAVYLCASSFGGMGNSPLHFGNGTRLTVT.

The chain couples TRBV25-1 to TRBJ2-2; D is unresolved. V lost 1 base to trimming and J lost 7 bases, with 7 bases between them. The CDR3 is made up of 13 amino acids. Germline values: CDR1 MGHDK, CDR2 SYGVNS. The CDR3 here is CASSEWKNGELFF. The CDR3 bases are TGTGCCAGCAGTGAATGGAAAAACGGGGAGCTGTTTTTT.

This chain connects TRBV9 to TRBJ2-5; 8 bases are shared with TRBD1. The DNA end is more similar to TRBJ2-7, so the J call may be wrong. Germline CDR1 reads SGDLS; CDR2 reads YYNGEE. The CDR3 extends over 14 amino acids. The CDR3 DNA is TGTGCCAGCCGACGGGACAGGATGACCTACGAGCAGTACTTC. As protein: CASRRDRMTYEQYF.